The clone carrying this T cell receptor beta chain was seen a single time. Its antigen is currently unknown. This sample was taken from a study of OX40 agonist ivuxolimab in advanced cancers. About the research overall: Every 2 weeks, patients got intravenous ivuxolimab at one of six dose levels (0.01-10 mg/kg). Prior anti-PD-1, anti-PD-L1 or anti-CTLA-4 therapy did not bar entry, and less than 50% had some.

Patients had blood sampled at baseline and again on cycle 4 day 1 and cycle 7 day 1. The CDR3 length is 11 residues. Germline V CDR1 and CDR2: MDHEN, SYDVKM. Trimming removed 0 bases at V and 9 bases at J, with 6 bases between. Study outcomes and limitations: Mean expanded clone counts were higher in CD8+ than CD4+ T cells.

TCRdb's copy holds only in-frame clones and misses some; the assay was immunoSEQ multiplex PCR. This sample yields about 50,000 clones, of which about 89% are seen a single time; roughly 12% belongs to the top ten. This TCR derives from an adult with an advanced solid tumor such as melanoma, head and neck, liver or kidney cancer. The sample here was CD4+ or CD8+ T cells sorted from blood, taken in a trial of the OX40 agonist ivuxolimab. The gene calls are TRBV28 and TRBJ2-7; perhaps TRBD2 as D (6 bases). CDR3 in DNA: TGTGCCAGCAGTTTATGGGAGGGGCAGTACTTC. Its translation is CASSLWEGQYF.